Listed here are 19 T cell receptor beta chains from one sample, sequenced in a study of cytomegalovirus exposure and HLA in healthy donors. PCR was performed using 60 Vbeta and 13 Jbeta primers. The table came from immunoSEQ multiplex PCR; TCRdb's copy has only in-frame clones and leaves some out. The repertoire holds around 170,000 clones, with 65% to 75% as singletons. Sequencing was performed on PBMCs. Receptors originate from a girl between 10 and 17 years old in good health and CMV-seronegative.

The gene calls are TRBV5-1 and TRBJ1-5; D not certain. The germline V gene has CDR1 SGHRS and CDR2 YFSETQ. The CDR3 has 17 residues. V gave up 4 bases and J gave up 1 base, with 18 bases separating them. In DNA form, the CDR3 reads TGCGCCAGCAGCCCCGAGGGCGTTCCGGGGAGCAATCAGCCCCAGCATTTT. Translation gives CASSPEGVPGSNQPQHF.

The chain has TRBV11-1 and TRBJ2-1; 7 nucleotides match TRBD2. Trimming took 5 bases from V and 7 from J; bases not matched to a gene: 2. Germline assignment: CDR1 SGHAT and CDR2 FQDESV (reference sequence). The CDR3 sequence is 12 residues long. The CDR3 loop is CASSPGGNEQFF. As DNA, the CDR3 is TGTGCCAGCAGCCCGGGGGGAAATGAGCAGTTCTTC.

The chain couples TRBV5-4 to TRBJ1-1; 10 bases match TRBD1. V gave up 4 bases and J gave up 10 bases; unmatched junction bases: 13. The CDR3 runs 15 residues. Germline lookup yields CDR1 SGHNT and CDR2 YYREEE (reference sequence). CDR3 amino acids: CASSVYTGTGAGAFF. CDR3 DNA: TGTGCCAGCAGCGTTTATACCGGGACAGGGGCTGGAGCTTTCTTT.

The gene calls are TRBV6-4 and TRBJ2-1; D perhaps matches TRBD1 (5 bases). The CDR3 loop spans 15 amino acids. Germline V gene sequence: CDR1 MRHNA, CDR2 SNTAGT. Trimming left V 3 bases short and J 0 bases short, with 9 bases between. DNA for the CDR3: TGTGCCAGCAGTGATCCCGACAGCTCCTACAATGAGCAGTTCTTC. Protein sequence: CASSDPDSSYNEQFF.

This rearrangement joins TRBV29-1 to TRBJ2-1; perhaps TRBD2 as D (6 bases). Germline-derived CDR1 and CDR2 are SQVTM and ANQGSEA. This CDR3 region has 12 residues. Between the trimmed V and J ends, which lost 4 bases and 3 bases, there was a span of 7 bases. The CDR3 sequence: CSVGRDYNEQFF. In DNA form, the CDR3 reads TGCAGCGTTGGGAGGGACTACAATGAGCAGTTCTTC.

The chain joins TRBV11-2 to TRBJ2-3, with no clear D. Per the germline V gene, CDR1 is SGHAT and CDR2 is FQNNGV. This CDR3 has 13 amino acids. Trimming shortened V by 3 bases and J by 0 bases, and 4 bases separated the two germline ends. The CDR3 DNA reads TGTGCCAGCAGCTTGACTAGCACAGATACGCAGTATTTT. It encodes CASSLTSTDTQYF.

This clone was seen a few times. The chain carries TRBV28 and TRBJ2-5; weak D call: TRBD2 (7 bases). The CDR3 runs 15 residues. The germline gives CDR1 MDHEN, CDR2 SYDVKM. Trimming took 6 bases from V and 5 from J, leaving 19 bases between them. The CDR3 here is CASSSPDRRGETQYF. The CDR3, as DNA: TGTGCCAGCAGCTCCCCCGACAGGCGGGGGGAGACCCAGTACTTC.

Only a few counts were recorded for this clone. The chain links TRBV2 to TRBJ2-1, with 7 bases matching TRBD2. V shed 7 bases and J 7 bases; nucleotides not matched to a gene: 7. Per the germline V gene, CDR1 is SNHLY and CDR2 is FYNNEI. The CDR3 length is 13 residues. The CDR3 is CASMMTSRNEQFF. The CDR3 bases are TGTGCCAGCATGATGACTAGCAGGAATGAGCAGTTCTTC.

The table lists this clone with a count of one. This chain uses TRBV7-3 with TRBJ2-2, with 7 bases identical to TRBD1. This CDR3 contains 14 residues. V was pared by 5 bases and J by 7 bases, with 7 bases of the junction left unmatched. Per the germline V gene, CDR1 is SGHTA and CDR2 is FQGTGA. As DNA, the CDR3 is TGTGCCAGCAGCATCCTACAGGGGATCGGGGAGCTGTTTTTT. Amino acids: CASSILQGIGELFF.

This chain's CDR3 is CASSSWGGGASNIQYF. The CDR3 DNA reads as TGTGCCAGCAGCTCATGGGGCGGGGGGGCCTCCAACATTCAGTACTTC. The V gene is TRBV9, the J gene TRBJ2-4; TRBD2 aligns across 9 bases. J was trimmed by 7 bases and V by 4 bases; bases with no gene match: 12. This CDR3 has 16 amino acids. Per the germline V gene, CDR1 is SGDLS and CDR2 is YYNGEE.

The CDR3 nucleotides are TGTGCCAGCAGCGGAGACAGGTTAATAGATACGCAGTATTTT. Protein sequence: CASSGDRLIDTQYF. This rearrangement joins TRBV7-9 to TRBJ2-3; the D gene is possibly TRBD1 (6 bases). V was cut by 5 bases and J by 5 bases, with 14 bases left in between. This CDR3 spans 14 amino acids. Germline lookup yields CDR1 SEHNR and CDR2 FQNEAQ (reference sequence). The complete variable domain, with remaining parts taken from reference TRBV7-9 and TRBJ2-3, reads DTGVSQNPRHKITKRGQNVTFRCDPISEHNRLYWYRQTLGQGPEFLTYFQNEAQLEKSRLLSDRFSAERPKGSFSTLEIQRTEQGDSAMYLCASSGDRLIDTQYFGPGTRLTVL.

V and J are TRBV7-6 and TRBJ2-5, with 9 bases matching TRBD1. V shed 5 bases and J 0 bases; nucleotides not matched to a gene: 4. CDR1 and CDR2 (germline): SGHVS, FNYEAQ. The CDR3 consists of 15 residues. CDR3 nucleotides: TGTGCCAGCAGCCAAGGACAGGGGTACCAAGAGACCCAGTACTTC. Its translation: CASSQGQGYQETQYF.

In its sample, this clone was seen once. The rearrangement uses TRBV6-4 and TRBJ2-3; a weak D match, TRBD2 (7 bases). CDR3 length: 15 amino acids. Germline V gives CDR1 MRHNA, CDR2 SNTAGT. Trimming shortened V by 3 bases and J by 4 bases, and 14 bases separated the two germline ends. For the CDR3, the DNA is TGTGCCAGCAGTGAGACGAGGGGGAGGGCAGATACGCAGTATTTT. It specifies CASSETRGRADTQYF.

V gene TRBV9 combines with J gene TRBJ1-3; D is undetermined. Germline V gene data show CDR1 as SGDLS and CDR2 as YYNGEE. This CDR3 region has 15 residues. Trimming left V 0 bases short and J 0 bases short, with 7 bases between. The CDR3 region has the DNA TGTGCCAGCAGCGTAGGCACCTACTCTGGAAACACCATATATTTT. The encoded protein is CASSVGTYSGNTIYF.

The V call is TRBV5-1, the J call TRBJ1-4; 8 nucleotides align to TRBD1. CDR3 length: 14 amino acids. J was trimmed by 11 bases and V by 4 bases; bases with no gene match: 10. Looked up from germline, CDR1 is SGHRS and CDR2 is YFSETQ. CDR3: CASSPGQAARKLFF. The CDR3 bases are TGCGCCAGCAGCCCGGGACAGGCCGCGCGGAAACTGTTTTTT.

V gene TRBV27 combines with J gene TRBJ1-3; 8 nucleotides line up with TRBD1. This CDR3 is built from 16 residues. V was clipped by 3 bases and J by 0 bases; unmatched bases: 4. Germline CDR1 reads MNHEY; CDR2 reads SMNVEV (reference sequence). CDR3 sequence: CASSLTGEYSGNTIYF. The CDR3 DNA reads as TGTGCCAGCAGTTTGACAGGGGAGTACTCTGGAAACACCATATATTTT.

This CDR3 reads CASSLAGTGGTEAFF. As DNA, the CDR3 is TGTGCCAGCAGCTTAGCGGGCACAGGTGGGACTGAAGCTTTCTTT. This sequence joins TRBV7-9 and TRBJ1-1, with a weak D call TRBD1 (5 bases). CDR3 length: 15 amino acids. V lost 0 bases, J lost 5 bases, and 13 bases lay in between. Germline V lookup: CDR1 SEHNR, CDR2 FQNEAQ (reference sequence).

The chain couples TRBV7-9 to TRBJ2-1; TRBD2 matches 7 bases. CDR3 size: 16 residues. V was clipped by 7 bases and J by 3 bases; unmatched bases: 12. Germline lookup yields CDR1 SEHNR and CDR2 FQNEAQ (reference sequence). The CDR3: CASTPPGGGNYNEQFF. Written as DNA, the CDR3 is TGTGCCAGCACTCCCCCCGGCGGGGGAAACTACAATGAGCAGTTCTTC.

The chain joins TRBV18 to TRBJ1-1; TRBD1 agrees at 9 bases. The CDR3 has 13 residues. The ends lost 8 bases at V and 3 bases at J; junction bases unmatched: 4. The germline V gene encodes CDR1 KGHSH and CDR2 LQKENI. The CDR3 bases are TGTGCCAGCGGGACAGGGTCGGACACTGAAGCTTTCTTT. Its protein product is CASGTGSDTEAFF.